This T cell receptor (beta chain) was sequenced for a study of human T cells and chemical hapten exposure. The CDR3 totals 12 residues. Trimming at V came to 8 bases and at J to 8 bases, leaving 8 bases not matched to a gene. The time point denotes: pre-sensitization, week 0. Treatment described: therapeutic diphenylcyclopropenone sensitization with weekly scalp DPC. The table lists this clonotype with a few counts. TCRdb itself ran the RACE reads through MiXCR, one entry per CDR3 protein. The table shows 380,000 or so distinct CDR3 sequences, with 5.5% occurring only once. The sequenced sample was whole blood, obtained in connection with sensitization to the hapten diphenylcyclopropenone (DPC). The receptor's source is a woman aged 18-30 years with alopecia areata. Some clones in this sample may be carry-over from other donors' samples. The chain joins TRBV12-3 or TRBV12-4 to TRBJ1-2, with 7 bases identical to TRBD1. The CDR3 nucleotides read TGTGCCAGCTCGGGACAGTCTGGCGGCTACACCTTC. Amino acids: CASSGQSGGYTF.